This T cell receptor (beta chain) came from a study of spatial heterogeneity in lung cancer. This clonotype has ten or more counts. The germline CDR1 and CDR2 sequences are MDHEN and SYDVKM. V dropped 10 bases and J dropped 8 bases, with 23 bases sitting between them. CDR3 size: 14 residues. TCR cDNA molecules each had a unique molecular identifier. From the 5' RACE reads, TCRdb called clonotypes with MiXCR, one entry per CDR3 protein. In the table there are about 27,000 distinct CDR3 sequences, under 8% of which are singletons. The time point is: sample taken at primary tumor resection. Whole RNA was taken from tumor, nontumor lung or frozen PBMC; it was then sequenced unsorted. Around 70 TRACERx patients with early, untreated non-small cell lung cancer donated samples.

This chain uses TRBV28 with TRBJ1-2; D unclear. The sequence came from a male donor with early-stage non-small cell lung cancer. The sample consisted of PBMCs, taken at surgery. For the CDR3, the DNA is TGTGCCATACAGTCGGACCCCTCGAAGGGCGGCTACACCTTC. Its translation: CAIQSDPSKGGYTF.